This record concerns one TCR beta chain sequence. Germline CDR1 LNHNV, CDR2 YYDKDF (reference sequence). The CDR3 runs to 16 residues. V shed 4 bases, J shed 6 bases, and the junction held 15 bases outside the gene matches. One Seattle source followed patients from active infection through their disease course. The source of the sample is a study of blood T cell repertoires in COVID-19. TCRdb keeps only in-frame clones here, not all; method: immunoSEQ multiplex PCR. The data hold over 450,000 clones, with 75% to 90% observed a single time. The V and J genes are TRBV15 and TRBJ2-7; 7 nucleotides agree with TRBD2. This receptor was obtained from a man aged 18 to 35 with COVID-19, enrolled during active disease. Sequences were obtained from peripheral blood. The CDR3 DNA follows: TGTGCCACCAGCAAAGTTCTAGCGGAACCAAGGGGCGAGCAGTACTTC. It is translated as CATSKVLAEPRGEQYF.